This T cell receptor beta chain derives from a study of T cells in narcolepsy (dated by TCRdb to 2016 to 2019). Notes on the research overall: Patients with narcolepsy type 1 or type 2 (NT1, NT2) and healthy control donors were enrolled in the study. To look for autoreactive T cells in narcolepsy patients that target self-antigens of hypocretin neurons (hypocretin, TRIB2), the study used TCR Vbeta sequencing to follow clonotypes in blood and CSF. General findings and caveats noted by the study authors: Autoreactive clonotypes were reported to be detected serially in the blood of the same patients and of different patients, but not in the blood of healthy controls. Some blood memory CD4+ repertoires from patients and controls contained no sequences matching autoreactive T cell clones. Plots comparing CSF and blood CD4+ T cell clonotypes from the same patient highlighted HCRT-specific and TRIB2-specific autoreactive clonotypes. Numbers of sequenced blood memory CD4+ clonotypes were comparable, averaging about 40,000 in patients and roughly 32,000 in controls.

The protocol used for the library was the immunoSEQ multiplex PCR assay. The immuneACCESS repertoire file appears here via TCRdb, limited to in-frame rearrangements. These files lack a portion of the clones; in checked studies, under half of the deficit traces to unresolved V genes, and the cause of the others is not known. This sample gives about 32,000 clones in total; approximately 90% of them show up just once. The ten largest clones capture 0.83% of the sample. Unmatched junction bases come to 1, with V trimmed by 2 bases and J by 8 bases. The germline V gene supplies CDR1 SGHVS and CDR2 FNYEAQ. From the cysteine up to the phenylalanine, the CDR3 has a length of 14 residues. Just the 42-base CDR3 DNA is kept, in frame starting at base 1. For TCR Vbeta sequencing, memory CD4+ T cells were sorted ex vivo from the peripheral blood of both healthy controls and narcolepsy patients. This clone has just a few counts. Its antigen is unknown. Per-base qualities were not stored, and no clone one base away is much larger.

The V and J segments used are TRBV7-6 and TRBJ1-4, and TRBD1 aligns with 11 junction nucleotides. The sequenced sample was CD45RA- memory CD4+ T cells from PBMCs. The cell subset or site label of this sample denotes: memory T cells sorted ex vivo from peripheral blood. This sequence originates from a human donor with narcolepsy. At the DNA level, the sequence is TGTGCCAGCAGCTTAAGGACAGGGGGCGAAAAACTGTTTTTT. Translation gives CASSLRTGGEKLFF.